Listed here is a single T cell receptor beta chain. Its antigen is not identified. The treatment here: roughly 11-day PBMC culture with coronavirus spike peptide pools or control peptides (ViraFEST assay). During the years 2011-2018, before the COVID-19 pandemic, the unexposed donor's CD4+ T cells were collected. This record comes from a study of vaccination and CD4 T cells after COVID-19. Study-level information: Control cultures were given a CEFX pool, an HIV-1 Nef pool, or no peptide.

Sequencing of cultured CD4+ T cell DNA used the Oncomine TCR Beta short-read assay. MiXCR was run by TCRdb on the PCR reads, yielding one entry per CDR3 protein. Of roughly 4,200 distinct CDR3 sequences listed, approximately 76% were seen once; the top ten hold around 37%. Whole-study results and caveats: Within convalescent individuals, 304 out of 307 vaccine-specific clones proved to be spike mono-reactive.

This clonotype was obtained from a human donor in good health. The specimen sequenced was CD4+ T cells from blood, cultured in vitro.

CDR3 coding DNA: TGTGCCAGCAGTGAATCCGGAGGGGTTCTTATCCTCCACTTT. Residues: CASSESGGVLILHF. The chain employs TRBV6-1 and TRBJ1-6; the D gene is possibly TRBD1 (5 bases). CDR1 is MNHNS, CDR2 SASEGT, per germline. The CDR3 consists of 14 residues. The V and J ends lost 2 bases and 15 bases respectively, with 17 bases between them.